This T cell receptor (beta chain) was obtained from a study of blood T cell repertoires in COVID-19. Study overall: Sites in the United States, Italy and Spain provided acute and convalescent COVID-19 samples.

V gave up 6 bases and J gave up 4 bases; unmatched junction bases: 5. Germline-derived CDR1 and CDR2 are MDHEN and SYDVKM. This CDR3 is 14 amino acids long. Per the study methods: Reference gene primer amplification yielded estimated nucleated cell counts. Generated by immunoSEQ multiplex PCR, the TCRdb table keeps only in-frame clones and is missing some. From that table come the V and J calls and clone size; the DNA was used to work out D and trimming. The sample lists about 180,000 clones, approximately 83% seen once, with over 2.5% in the top ten. What was sequenced was peripheral blood. This chain joins TRBV28 and TRBJ2-7, with TRBD1 matching 11 bases. The receptor comes from a man aged 55 to 70 with acute or convalescent COVID-19. The CDR3 loop is CASRGTGGRYEQYF. The DNA of the CDR3 is TGTGCCAGCAGGGGGACAGGGGGTCGGTACGAGCAGTACTTC. Combining the CDR3 with reference TRBV28 and TRBJ2-7 gives the whole variable domain DVKVTQSSRYLVKRTGEKVFLECVQDMDHENMFWYRQDPGLGLRLIYFSYDVKMKEKGDIPEGYSVSREKKERFSLILESASTNQTSMYLCASRGTGGRYEQYFGPGTRLTVT.